This TCR beta chain was profiled in a study of shared clonotypes between healthy human individuals. At the deep level, the assay was run. This table comes from immunoSEQ multiplex PCR, and its TCRdb copy is limited to in-frame clones, with some not included. The table has about 490,000 clones, around 80% seen once. The CDR3 length is 15 residues. Germline values: CDR1 MNHEY, CDR2 SVGAGI. The V and J ends lost 7 bases and 5 bases, in that order; junction bases with no gene match: 6. V is TRBV6-5 and J is TRBJ2-2; 11 nucleotides match TRBD2. This clonotype was sampled from a woman aged 40 to 50 in good health. Some clones in this sample may be carry-over from other donors' samples. Sequencing was done on a sample of PBMCs. The CDR3 region is CASNLAGGMTGELFF. The DNA for the CDR3 is TGTGCCAGCAATCTAGCGGGAGGTATGACCGGGGAGCTGTTTTTT.